This T cell receptor beta chain is drawn from a study of T cell responses to AZD1222 COVID-19 vaccine. Study-level points and caveats: Distributed over spike, vaccine-associated CD4 TCRs predominated at 160-218 and 743-854. Donors were largely white British and mainly female; clonal diversity was possibly underestimated. Breadth and depth of Spike-specific TCRs rose after two AZD1222 doses.

The V end was cut by 2 bases, the J end by 3 bases, with 11 bases between. The CDR3 totals 15 residues. The germline V gene encodes CDR1 MDHEN and CDR2 SYDVKM. As to this clone: Its antigen is not identified.

Profiled with immunoSEQ multiplex PCR; TCRdb holds only in-frame clones, not every one. In the table there are 99,000 or so clones, approximately 92% of which are singletons. The receptor was derived from an adult who received the AZD1222 COVID-19 vaccine. This chain connects TRBV28 to TRBJ1-5; perhaps TRBD1 as D (6 bases). The sample in question was peripheral blood, obtained 28 days after the second AZD1222 dose. CDR3: CASSLQTGFNQPQHF. The DNA for the CDR3 is TGTGCCAGCAGTTTACAAACAGGGTTCAATCAGCCCCAGCATTTT. Complete variable domain (other parts from reference TRBV28 and TRBJ1-5): DVKVTQSSRYLVKRTGEKVFLECVQDMDHENMFWYRQDPGLGLRLIYFSYDVKMKEKGDIPEGYSVSREKKERFSLILESASTNQTSMYLCASSLQTGFNQPQHFGDGTRLSIL.